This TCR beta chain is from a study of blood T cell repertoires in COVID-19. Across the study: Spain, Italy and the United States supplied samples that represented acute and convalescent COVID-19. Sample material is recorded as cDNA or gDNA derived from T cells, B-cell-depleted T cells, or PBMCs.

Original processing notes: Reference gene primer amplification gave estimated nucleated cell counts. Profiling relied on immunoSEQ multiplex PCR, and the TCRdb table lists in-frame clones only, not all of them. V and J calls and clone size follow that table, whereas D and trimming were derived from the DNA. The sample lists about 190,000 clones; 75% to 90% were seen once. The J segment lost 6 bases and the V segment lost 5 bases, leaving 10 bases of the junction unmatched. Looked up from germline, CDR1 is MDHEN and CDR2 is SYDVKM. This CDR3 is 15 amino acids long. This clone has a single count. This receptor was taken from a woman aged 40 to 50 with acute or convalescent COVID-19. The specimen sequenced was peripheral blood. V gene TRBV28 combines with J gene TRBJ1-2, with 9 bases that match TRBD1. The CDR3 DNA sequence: TGTGCCAGCAGTCTAGGGGGACAGGGTTACCATGGCTACACCTTC. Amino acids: CASSLGGQGYHGYTF.